Presented here are 22 T cell receptor beta chains from one specimen sequenced in a study of T-cell reconstitution after alpha-beta-depleted transplantation in children. Unique molecular identifiers were built into the TCRbeta library. MiXCR was run by TCRdb on the PCR reads, yielding one entry per CDR3 protein. The table includes under 750,000 distinct CDR3 sequences, approximately 22% detected once. Material: PBMCs, mostly from graft donor cells, obtained 360 days after TCRalphabeta/CD19-depleted stem cell transplant. These receptors were collected from a boy less than two years old who had a stem cell transplant for acute myeloid leukemia, so the T cells may come from the graft donor.

V usage is TRBV7-3 and J usage is TRBJ2-1, with D unresolved. From germline, CDR1 is SGHTA and CDR2 FQGTGA. V dropped 3 bases and J dropped 6 bases, with 9 bases sitting between them. This CDR3 contains 13 residues. For the CDR3, the DNA is TGTGCCAGCAGCTTTGCTCTCTCCAATGAGCAGTTCTTC. Translation: CASSFALSNEQFF.

The V and J genes are TRBV20-1 and TRBJ1-3; TRBD1 aligns across 7 bases. The CDR3 extends over 14 amino acids. Unmatched junction bases numbered 6, after V lost 4 bases and J lost 3 bases. Per germline, CDR1 DFQATT and CDR2 SNEGSKA (reference sequence). In nucleotides, the CDR3 is TGCAGTGCTATTTTTCAGGGGGTTGGAAACACCATATATTTT. It codes for CSAIFQGVGNTIYF.

This clonotype was counted at least ten times. The rearrangement links TRBV9 to TRBJ2-1; D possibly matches TRBD1 or TRBD2 (5 bases each). V lost 0 bases and J 8 bases, leaving 18 bases between the germline ends. The CDR3 totals 16 residues. CDR1 and CDR2 from the germline V gene are SGDLS and YYNGEE. CDR3: CASSVGRGRYNDEQFF. CDR3 nucleotide sequence: TGTGCCAGCAGCGTAGGACGGGGCCGGTACAACGATGAGCAGTTCTTC. Full variable domain (remainder filled in from reference TRBV9 and TRBJ2-1): DSGVTQTPKHLITATGQRVTLRCSPRSGDLSVYWYQQSLDQGLQFLIQYYNGEERAKGNILERFSAQQFPDLHSELNLSSLELGDSALYFCASSVGRGRYNDEQFFGPGTRLTVL.

This clonotype was recorded a few times. The chain employs TRBV11-2 and TRBJ2-1; D is ambiguous. The CDR3 loop spans 16 amino acids. Germline CDR1 SGHAT, CDR2 FQNNGV. Trimming pared 2 bases from V and 3 bases from J, leaving 14 bases between. This CDR3 reads CASSLRPLLGYNEQFF. The CDR3 region has the DNA TGTGCCAGCAGCTTACGTCCCCTCTTGGGCTACAATGAGCAGTTCTTC.

The chain has TRBV11-2 and TRBJ2-1; TRBD2 matches at 12 bases. V shed 4 bases and J 3 bases; nucleotides not matched to a gene: 13. The CDR3 is 19 residues long. Germline assignment: CDR1 SGHAT and CDR2 FQNNGV. The CDR3 DNA is TGTGCCAGCAGCTCCCGCGGGCTAGCGGGGGGGCGGAGCTACAATGAGCAGTTCTTC. Encoded protein: CASSSRGLAGGRSYNEQFF.

The chain joins TRBV5-1 to TRBJ2-5; TRBD1 agrees at 7 bases. CDR1 is SGHRS, CDR2 YFSETQ, per germline. With V trimmed by 4 bases and J by 2 bases, 11 bases remained unmatched. The CDR3 is 16 amino acids. The CDR3 DNA reads TGCGCCAGCAGCCACGGGACAGAGAGACTTCAAGAGACCCAGTACTTC. It is translated as CASSHGTERLQETQYF. Full variable domain (rest looked up from reference TRBV5-1 and TRBJ2-5): KAGVTQTPRYLIKTRGQQVTLSCSPISGHRSVSWYQQTPGQGLQFLFEYFSETQRNKGNFPGRFSGRQFSNSRSEMNVSTLELGDSALYLCASSHGTERLQETQYFGPGTRLLVL.

This clonotype was found many times. The chain has TRBV10-3 and TRBJ2-1; D gene unclear. The CDR3 runs 15 residues. Germline values: CDR1 ENHRY, CDR2 SYGVKD. V lost 4 bases, J lost 0 bases, and 10 bases lay in between. The CDR3, as DNA: TGTGCCATCAGTGGTGGGATCTCCTCCTACAATGAGCAGTTCTTC. This translates into CAISGGISSYNEQFF.

This clonotype was counted ten times or more. The chain is built from TRBV12-3 or TRBV12-4 and TRBJ2-2; D is ambiguous. The CDR3 is 11 amino acids. The V gene lost 8 bases and the J gene lost 6 bases, with 7 bases spanning the gap. In DNA form, the CDR3 reads TGTGCCAGCGGAAGGCCCGGGGAGCTGTTTTTT. As protein: CASGRPGELFF.

In its sample, this clonotype was seen many times. This chain joins TRBV29-1 and TRBJ2-3; D is perhaps TRBD2 (5 bases). The CDR3 has 13 residues. CDR1 SQVTM and CDR2 ANQGSEA come from the germline V gene. V lost 1 base and J 8 bases, leaving 13 bases between the germline ends. The DNA of the CDR3 is TGCAGCGTTGAAGGTGTAGAGGGAGCTACGCAGTATTTT. Its translation: CSVEGVEGATQYF.

In its sample, this clonotype was seen a few times. V gene TRBV6-1 combines with J gene TRBJ2-2, with D perhaps TRBD2 (5 bases). CDR3 length equals 17 residues. The ends were cut back, 6 bases at V and 0 bases at J, with 17 bases in the middle. Germline V CDR1 and CDR2: MNHNS, SASEGT. This CDR3 is CASSNPPTIANTGELFF. The CDR3 DNA reads TGTGCCAGCAGCAACCCCCCGACTATCGCGAACACCGGGGAGCTGTTTTTT.

This clonotype was counted at least ten times. CDR3 loop: CASSLGTGSHQTQYF. The CDR3 DNA sequence: TGTGCCAGCAGCCTCGGGACAGGGAGCCACCAGACCCAGTACTTC. V gene TRBV12-3 or TRBV12-4 combines with J gene TRBJ2-5; 9 bases are a match to TRBD1. J lost 6 bases, V lost 6 bases, and 11 bases had no gene match. The CDR3 runs 15 residues.

A few counts support this clonotype. J is TRBJ2-2 and V is TRBV5-1; D gene unclear. The CDR3 is made up of 14 amino acids. V lost 6 bases to trimming and J lost 0 bases, with 9 bases between them. Looked up from germline, CDR1 is SGHRS and CDR2 is YFSETQ. CDR3 residues: CASNRASNTGELFF. The CDR3 nucleotides read TGCGCCAGCAACCGGGCCTCGAACACCGGGGAGCTGTTTTTT.

This clonotype was seen at least ten times. This chain connects TRBV28 to TRBJ1-2; maybe TRBD1 (6 bases). The CDR3 is made up of 14 amino acids. Trimming took off 0 bases at V and 7 bases at J, with 12 bases between the two ends. Germline CDR1 and CDR2: MDHEN and SYDVKM. CDR3 loop: CASSLWAGEFGYTF. CDR3 nucleotide sequence: TGTGCCAGCAGTTTATGGGCAGGGGAGTTTGGCTACACCTTC.

This clonotype was observed many times. V usage is TRBV20-1 and J usage is TRBJ2-7; weak D call: TRBD2 (6 bases). Trimming cost V 4 bases and J 0 bases, with 22 bases left between them. The CDR3 contains 17 residues. Per germline, CDR1 DFQATT and CDR2 SNEGSKA (reference sequence). CDR3: CSATKPSGGWSSYEQYF. DNA for the CDR3: TGCAGTGCTACGAAACCTAGTGGGGGGTGGAGCTCCTACGAGCAGTACTTC.

This clonotype came up a few times. The V and J genes are TRBV9 and TRBJ2-7; 7 bases map to TRBD1. Per the germline V gene, CDR1 is SGDLS and CDR2 is YYNGEE. The CDR3 totals 14 residues. V lost 4 bases to trimming and J lost 3 bases; unmatched junction nucleotides: 7. The CDR3 sequence is CASSYGTEHYEQYF. Here the CDR3 DNA reads TGTGCCAGCAGCTACGGGACAGAGCACTACGAGCAGTACTTC. Full variable domain (rest looked up from reference TRBV9 and TRBJ2-7): DSGVTQTPKHLITATGQRVTLRCSPRSGDLSVYWYQQSLDQGLQFLIQYYNGEERAKGNILERFSAQQFPDLHSELNLSSLELGDSALYFCASSYGTEHYEQYFGPGTRLTVT.

This clonotype was observed a handful of times. CDR3 nucleotide sequence: TGCAGCGTTGTAGCGGGGGAGGGAAATCAGCCCCAGCATTTT. As protein: CSVVAGEGNQPQHF. The gene calls are TRBV29-1 and TRBJ1-5; D may be TRBD1 (5 bases). This CDR3 comprises 14 residues. The germline V gene encodes CDR1 SQVTM and CDR2 ANQGSEA. Between the trimmed V and J ends, which lost 4 bases and 4 bases, there was a span of 14 bases. The full variable domain, its missing parts supplied by reference TRBV29-1 and TRBJ1-5, is SAVISQKPSRDICQRGTSLTIQCQVDSQVTMMFWYRQQPGQSLTLIATANQGSEATYESGFVIDKFPISRPNLTFSTLTVSNMSPEDSSIYLCSVVAGEGNQPQHFGDGTRLSIL.

This clonotype was counted at least ten times. The chain employs TRBV27 and TRBJ2-1, with 11 bases that match TRBD1. Germline lookup yields CDR1 MNHEY and CDR2 SMNVEV (reference sequence). The length of the CDR3 is 15 residues. Trimming at V came to 7 bases and at J to 7 bases, leaving 9 bases not matched to a gene. The chain's CDR3 is CASITGTGGGNEQFF. In DNA form, the CDR3 reads TGTGCCAGCATTACCGGGACAGGGGGGGGGAATGAGCAGTTCTTC.

The CDR3 DNA follows: TGTGCCAGCTCACCGACCGGGACAGGAACATACGAGCAGTACGTC. It translates to CASSPTGTGTYEQYV. This chain links TRBV18 with TRBJ2-7; 8 nucleotides align to TRBD1. V shed 3 bases and J 4 bases; nucleotides not matched to a gene: 8. The germline CDR1 and CDR2 sequences are KGHSH and LQKENI. CDR3 size: 15 residues.

In its sample, this clonotype was seen many times. J is TRBJ2-1 and V is TRBV7-3; TRBD1 might be the D (6 bases). The CDR3 sequence is 15 residues long. Trimming took off 3 bases at V and 0 bases at J, with 9 bases between the two ends. From germline, CDR1 is SGHTA and CDR2 FQGTGA. CDR3: CASSFRGDSYNEQFF. The DNA of the CDR3 is TGTGCCAGCAGCTTCAGGGGAGACTCCTACAATGAGCAGTTCTTC. Together with reference TRBV7-3 and TRBJ2-1, the CDR3 gives the full variable domain: GAGVSQTPSNKVTEKGKYVELRCDPISGHTALYWYRQSLGQGPEFLIYFQGTGAADDSGLPNDRFFAVRPEGSVSTLKIQRTERGDSAVYLCASSFRGDSYNEQFFGPGTRLTVL.

The chain has TRBV12-3 or TRBV12-4 and TRBJ1-5; D unclear. This CDR3 has 13 amino acids. The germline V and J ends were trimmed by 8 bases and 0 bases, with 8 bases remaining between them. The CDR3 DNA reads as TGTGCCAGCGCCAGTAATAGCAATCAGCCCCAGCATTTT. The encoded protein is CASASNSNQPQHF.

The chain couples TRBV12-3 or TRBV12-4 to TRBJ2-5; the D call may be TRBD1 or TRBD2 (6 bases each). The CDR3 runs 15 residues. Trimming stripped 1 base from V and 5 bases from J, with 14 bases between. The CDR3 spells CASSLGWGRDETQYF. The CDR3 region has the DNA TGTGCCAGCAGTTTAGGTTGGGGGCGGGATGAGACCCAGTACTTC.

This clonotype was seen a handful of times. This chain links TRBV7-2 with TRBJ1-1; the D is unclear. Germline CDR1 is SGHTA and CDR2 is FQGNSA. This CDR3 spans 14 amino acids. The V end lost 3 bases, the J end lost 1 base, and 9 bases lay between the germline ends. The CDR3 is CASSFNLPNTEAFF. The CDR3 DNA is TGTGCCAGCAGCTTCAACCTACCGAACACTGAAGCTTTCTTT.